This T cell receptor beta chain was retrieved from a study of blood T cell repertoires in COVID-19. About the study: Samples taken during acute and convalescent COVID-19 were collected in the United States, Italy and Spain. The analysed material was cDNA or gDNA that came from T cells, B-cell-depleted T cells, or PBMCs.

This CDR3 has 16 residues. The ends lost 1 base at V and 6 bases at J; junction bases unmatched: 5. The germline gives CDR1 SGHAT, CDR2 FQNNGV. Per the study methods: Quantification of nucleated cells was approximated via reference gene primer amplification. This table comes from immunoSEQ multiplex PCR, and its TCRdb copy is limited to in-frame clones, with some not included. Clone size and the V and J calls come from that table; the DNA yielded D and trimming. Of under 300,000 clones in the sample, roughly 88% were seen once. The TCR comes from a man older than 75 with acute or convalescent COVID-19. The sample taken for sequencing was peripheral blood. V gene TRBV11-2 combines with J gene TRBJ2-2; 10 bases match TRBD2. The CDR3 sequence is CASSLAGLAGAGELFF. CDR3 nucleotide sequence: TGTGCCAGCAGCTTAGCCGGGCTAGCGGGAGCCGGGGAGCTGTTTTTT.